This paragraph reports one TCR beta chain. Antigen specificity is unknown. Germline CDR1 reads SEHNR; CDR2 reads FQNEAQ (reference sequence). Trimming stripped 3 bases from V and 5 bases from J, with 19 bases between. This CDR3 spans 16 amino acids. The time point was: late sampling 161 to 241 days after vaccination in a few convalescent patients. Treatment in this sample: roughly 11-day PBMC culture with coronavirus spike peptide pools or control peptides (ViraFEST assay). This specimen belongs to a study of vaccination and CD4 T cells after COVID-19. Study-wide background: Each post-COVID sample was drawn after diagnosis, and the median interval was around 100 days (range 35 to 161).

The Oncomine TCR Beta short-read assay sequenced DNA from cultured CD4+ T cells. In TCRdb, the PCR reads were re-called with MiXCR into one record per CDR3 protein. The profile shows nearly 25,000 distinct CDR3 sequences, under 40% of them singletons. Broader study findings: Median SARS-CoV-2-reactive clonotypes rose from about 22 to 38, not significantly.

The V call is TRBV7-9, the J call TRBJ2-5; weak D call: TRBD1 (7 bases). The sample consisted of CD4+ T cells from blood, cultured in vitro, taken about 7 months after SARS-CoV-2 vaccination. The source is a human donor who had recovered from COVID-19. CDR3 sequence reads: CASSFYTGEGGETQYF. The CDR3, as DNA: TGTGCCAGCAGCTTTTACACAGGGGAAGGGGGGGAGACCCAGTACTTC.